This T cell receptor beta chain was identified in a study of blood T cell repertoires in COVID-19. Original data processing: From reference gene primer amplification, estimates of nucleated cell counts were derived. Sequencing used immunoSEQ multiplex PCR; TCRdb keeps in-frame clones, though not all of them. Clonal size and the V and J genes are those of that table, whereas D and trimming came from the DNA. The repertoire has some 50,000 clones, 80% to 90% of them found once; the top ten carry around 1.6%. Germline V lookup: CDR1 MNHNS, CDR2 SASEGT. With V trimmed by 3 bases and J by 4 bases, 1 base remained unmatched. This CDR3 is built from 14 residues.

The specimen sequenced was peripheral blood. The receptor's source is a man aged 55 to 70 with acute or convalescent COVID-19. V and J are TRBV6-1 and TRBJ1-1, with TRBD1 identical over 11 bases. The CDR3 coding sequence is TGTGCCAGCAGTGACGGGACAGGGGGCACTGAAGCTTTCTTT. It yields the protein CASSDGTGGTEAFF.